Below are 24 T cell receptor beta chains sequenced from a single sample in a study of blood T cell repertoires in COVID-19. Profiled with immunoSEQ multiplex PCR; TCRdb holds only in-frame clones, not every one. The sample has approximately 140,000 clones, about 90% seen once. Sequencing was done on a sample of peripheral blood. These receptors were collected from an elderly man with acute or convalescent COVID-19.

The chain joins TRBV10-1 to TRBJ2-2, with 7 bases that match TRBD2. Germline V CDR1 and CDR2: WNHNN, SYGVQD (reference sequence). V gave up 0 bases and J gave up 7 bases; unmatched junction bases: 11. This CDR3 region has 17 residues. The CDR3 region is CASSESKLGRAVGELFF. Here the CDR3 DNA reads TGCGCCAGCAGTGAGTCGAAGTTGGGGAGGGCCGTCGGGGAGCTGTTTTTT.

DNA for the CDR3: TGTGCCAGCAGTTTCCGGGACACCGGGGAGCTGTTTTTT. Protein: CASSFRDTGELFF. The gene calls are TRBV27 and TRBJ2-2; no definite D call. V dropped 3 bases and J dropped 3 bases, with 5 bases sitting between them. CDR1 MNHEY and CDR2 SMNVEV come from the germline V gene (reference sequence). The CDR3 spans 13 residues.

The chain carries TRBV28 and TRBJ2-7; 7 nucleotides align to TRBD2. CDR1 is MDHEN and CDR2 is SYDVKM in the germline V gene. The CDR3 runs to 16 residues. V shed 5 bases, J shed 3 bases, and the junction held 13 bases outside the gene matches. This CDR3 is CASSPNMASGDYEQYF. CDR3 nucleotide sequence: TGTGCCAGCAGTCCGAACATGGCTAGCGGTGACTACGAGCAGTACTTC.

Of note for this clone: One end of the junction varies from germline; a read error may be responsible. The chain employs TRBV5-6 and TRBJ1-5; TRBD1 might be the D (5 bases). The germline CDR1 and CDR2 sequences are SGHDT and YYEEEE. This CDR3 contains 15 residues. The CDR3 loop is CASSLGREGPRPQHF. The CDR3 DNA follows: TGTGCCAGCAGTTTGGGCAGGGAGGGGCCTAGGCCCCAGCATTTT. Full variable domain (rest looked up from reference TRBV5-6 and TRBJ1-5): DAGVTQSPTHLIKTRGQQVTLRCSPKSGHDTVSWYQQALGQGPQFIFQYYEEEERQRGNFPDRFSGHQFPNYSSELNVNALLLGDSALYLCASSLGREGPRPQHFGDGTRLSIL.

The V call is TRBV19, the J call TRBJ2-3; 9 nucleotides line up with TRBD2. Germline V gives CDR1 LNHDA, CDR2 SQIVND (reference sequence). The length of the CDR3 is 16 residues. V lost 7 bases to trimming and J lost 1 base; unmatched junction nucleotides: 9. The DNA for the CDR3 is TGTGCCAGTACCGACGCGGGAGGGCCGGGCACAGATACGCAGTATTTT. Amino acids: CASTDAGGPGTDTQYF. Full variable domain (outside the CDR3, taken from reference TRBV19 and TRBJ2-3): DGGITQSPKYLFRKEGQNVTLSCEQNLNHDAMYWYRQDPGQGLRLIYYSQIVNDFQKGDIAEGYSVSREKKESFPLTVTSAQKNPTAFYLCASTDAGGPGTDTQYFGPGTRLTVL.

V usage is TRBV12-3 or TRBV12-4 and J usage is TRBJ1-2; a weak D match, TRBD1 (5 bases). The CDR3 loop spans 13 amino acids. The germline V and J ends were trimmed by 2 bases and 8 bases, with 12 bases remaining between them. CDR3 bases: TGTGCCAGCAGTTTATTTAGCGGGGACGGCTACACCTTC. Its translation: CASSLFSGDGYTF.

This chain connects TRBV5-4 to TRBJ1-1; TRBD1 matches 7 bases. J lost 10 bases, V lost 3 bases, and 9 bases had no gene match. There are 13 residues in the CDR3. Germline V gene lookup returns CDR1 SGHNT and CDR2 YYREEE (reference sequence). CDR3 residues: CASSSDRISRAFF. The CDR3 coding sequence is TGTGCCAGCAGCTCGGACAGGATAAGTAGAGCTTTCTTT.

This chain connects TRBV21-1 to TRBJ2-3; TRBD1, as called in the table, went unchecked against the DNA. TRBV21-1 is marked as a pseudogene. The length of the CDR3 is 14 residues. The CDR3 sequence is CASKDRGYTDTQYF. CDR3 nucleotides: TGTGCCAGCAAGGACAGGGGATACACAGATACGCAGTATTTT.

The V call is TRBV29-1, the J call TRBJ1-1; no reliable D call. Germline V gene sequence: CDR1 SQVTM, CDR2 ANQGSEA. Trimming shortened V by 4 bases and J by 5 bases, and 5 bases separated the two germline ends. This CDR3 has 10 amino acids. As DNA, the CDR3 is TGCAGCGTTGTAACAACTGAAGCTTTCTTT. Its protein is CSVVTTEAFF.

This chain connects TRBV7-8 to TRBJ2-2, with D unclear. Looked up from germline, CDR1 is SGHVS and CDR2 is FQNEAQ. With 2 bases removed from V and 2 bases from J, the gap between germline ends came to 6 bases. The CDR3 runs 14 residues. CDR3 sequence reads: CASSLSFNTGELFF. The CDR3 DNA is TGTGCCAGCAGCTTATCTTTCAACACCGGGGAGCTGTTTTTT.

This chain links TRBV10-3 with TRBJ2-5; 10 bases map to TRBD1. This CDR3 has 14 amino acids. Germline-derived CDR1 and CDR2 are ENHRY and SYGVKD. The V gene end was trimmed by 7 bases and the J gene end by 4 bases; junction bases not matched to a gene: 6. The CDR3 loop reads CAITSGQGGETQYF. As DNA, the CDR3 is TGTGCCATCACCTCCGGACAGGGGGGAGAGACCCAGTACTTC.

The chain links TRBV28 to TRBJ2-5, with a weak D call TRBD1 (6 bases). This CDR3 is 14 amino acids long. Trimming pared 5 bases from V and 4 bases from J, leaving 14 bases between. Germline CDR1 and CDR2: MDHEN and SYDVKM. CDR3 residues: CASSLTGFRETQYF. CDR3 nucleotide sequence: TGTGCCAGCAGTCTTACAGGGTTCCGAGAGACCCAGTACTTC.

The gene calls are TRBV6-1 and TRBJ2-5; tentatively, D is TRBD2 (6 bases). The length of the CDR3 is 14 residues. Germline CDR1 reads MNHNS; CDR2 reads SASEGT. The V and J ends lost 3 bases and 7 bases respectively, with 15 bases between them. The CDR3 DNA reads TGTGCCAGCAGTGACGGGACTCCCCCTTGGACCCAGTACTTC. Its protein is CASSDGTPPWTQYF.

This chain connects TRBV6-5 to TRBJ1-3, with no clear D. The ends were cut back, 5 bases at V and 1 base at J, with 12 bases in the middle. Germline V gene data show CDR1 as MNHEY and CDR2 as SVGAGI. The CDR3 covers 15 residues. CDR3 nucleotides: TGTGCCAGCAGTCATCGAGGGAGGTCTGGAAACACCATATATTTT. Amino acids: CASSHRGRSGNTIYF.

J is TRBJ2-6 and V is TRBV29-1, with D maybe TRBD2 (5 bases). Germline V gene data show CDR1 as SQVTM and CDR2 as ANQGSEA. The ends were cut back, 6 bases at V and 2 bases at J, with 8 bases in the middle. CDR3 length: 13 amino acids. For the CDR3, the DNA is TGCAGCGTCCCCGGGGCTGGGGCCAACGTCCTGACTTTC. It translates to CSVPGAGANVLTF.

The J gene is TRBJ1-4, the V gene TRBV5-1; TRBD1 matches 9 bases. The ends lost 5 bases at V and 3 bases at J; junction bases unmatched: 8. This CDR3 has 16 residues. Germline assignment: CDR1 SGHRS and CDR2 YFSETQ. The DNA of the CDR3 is TGCGCCAGCAGGACGGGACAGGGTTCAGCTAATGAAAAACTGTTTTTT. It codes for CASRTGQGSANEKLFF. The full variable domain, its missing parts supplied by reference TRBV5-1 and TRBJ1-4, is KAGVTQTPRYLIKTRGQQVTLSCSPISGHRSVSWYQQTPGQGLQFLFEYFSETQRNKGNFPGRFSGRQFSNSRSEMNVSTLELGDSALYLCASRTGQGSANEKLFFGSGTQLSVL.

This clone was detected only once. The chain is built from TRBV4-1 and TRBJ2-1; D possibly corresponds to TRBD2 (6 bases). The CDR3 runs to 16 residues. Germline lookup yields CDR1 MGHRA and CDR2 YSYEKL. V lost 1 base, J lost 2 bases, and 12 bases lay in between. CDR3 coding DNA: TGCGCCAGCAGCCAAGTAGGGCGGGACCCCTACAATGAGCAGTTCTTC. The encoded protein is CASSQVGRDPYNEQFF.

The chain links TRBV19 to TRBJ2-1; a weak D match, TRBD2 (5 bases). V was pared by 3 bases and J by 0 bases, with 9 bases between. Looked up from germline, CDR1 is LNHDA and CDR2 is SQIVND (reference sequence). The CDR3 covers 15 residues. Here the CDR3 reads CASSIFGDSYNEQFF. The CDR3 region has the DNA TGTGCCAGTAGTATCTTCGGGGACTCCTACAATGAGCAGTTCTTC.

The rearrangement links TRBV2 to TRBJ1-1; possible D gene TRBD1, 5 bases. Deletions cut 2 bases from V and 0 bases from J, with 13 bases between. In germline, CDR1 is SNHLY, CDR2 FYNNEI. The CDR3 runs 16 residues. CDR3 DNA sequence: TGTGCCAGCAGTGAAACCGGGGGGAGGTTGAACACTGAAGCTTTCTTT. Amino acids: CASSETGGRLNTEAFF.

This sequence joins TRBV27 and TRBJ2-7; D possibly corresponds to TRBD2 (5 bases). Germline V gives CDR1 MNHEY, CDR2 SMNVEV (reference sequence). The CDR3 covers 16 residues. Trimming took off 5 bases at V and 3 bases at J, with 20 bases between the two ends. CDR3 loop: CASSVGSSPPFYEQYF. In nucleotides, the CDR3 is TGTGCCAGCAGTGTCGGTTCTAGCCCTCCTTTCTACGAGCAGTACTTC.

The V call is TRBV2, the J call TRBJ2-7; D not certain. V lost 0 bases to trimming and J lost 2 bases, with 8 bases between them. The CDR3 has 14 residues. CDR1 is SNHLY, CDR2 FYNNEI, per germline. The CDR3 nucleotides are TGTGCCAGCAGTGAAGCGCTTCCAGCCTACGAGCAGTACTTC. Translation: CASSEALPAYEQYF.

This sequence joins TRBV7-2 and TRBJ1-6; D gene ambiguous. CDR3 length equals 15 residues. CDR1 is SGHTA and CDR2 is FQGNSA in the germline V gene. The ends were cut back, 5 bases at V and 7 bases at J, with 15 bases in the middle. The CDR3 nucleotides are TGTGCCAGCAGCGCTGGACTCGTGTGGAATTCACCCCTCCACTTT. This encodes CASSAGLVWNSPLHF.

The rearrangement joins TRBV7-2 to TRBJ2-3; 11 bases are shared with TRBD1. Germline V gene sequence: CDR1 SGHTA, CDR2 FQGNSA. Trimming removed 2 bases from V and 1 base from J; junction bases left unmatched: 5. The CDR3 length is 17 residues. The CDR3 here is CASSLPPGQGGTDTQYF. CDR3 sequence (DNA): TGTGCCAGCAGCTTACCGCCGGGACAGGGGGGCACAGATACGCAGTATTTT.

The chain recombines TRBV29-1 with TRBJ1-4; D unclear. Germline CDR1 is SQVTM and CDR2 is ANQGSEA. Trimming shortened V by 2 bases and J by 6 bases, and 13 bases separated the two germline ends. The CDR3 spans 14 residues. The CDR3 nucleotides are TGCAGCGTTGAAATCGGCCCCCGGGATGAAAAACTGTTTTTT. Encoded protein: CSVEIGPRDEKLFF.